The 18 T cell receptor beta chains presented below share a single source sample, sequenced in a study of blood T cell repertoires in COVID-19. Sequencing was performed with immunoSEQ multiplex PCR; in TCRdb, only in-frame clones are kept and a portion is missing. Counted here are tens of thousands of clones, 90% to 95% occurring once; the ten biggest clones make up about 9%. Source material: peripheral blood. The receptor set was obtained from a human donor in a cohort sampled during active COVID-19.

The rearrangement joins TRBV19 to TRBJ1-1; 10 bases map to TRBD1. Germline-derived CDR1 and CDR2 are LNHDA and SQIVND (reference sequence). Trimming removed 1 base from V and 11 bases from J; junction bases left unmatched: 16. The CDR3 totals 17 residues. The CDR3 DNA follows: TGTGCCAGTAGTATAGCGAAGACAGGGGGCGCGCTCTTCCCCGCTTTCTTT. It yields the protein CASSIAKTGGALFPAFF.

V usage is TRBV4-1 and J usage is TRBJ2-7, with 7 positions matching TRBD2. V was clipped by 1 base and J by 4 bases; unmatched bases: 4. The CDR3 is 14 residues long. From germline, CDR1 is MGHRA and CDR2 YSYEKL. CDR3 loop: CASSQGTRSYEQYF. CDR3 nucleotides: TGCGCCAGCAGCCAAGGGACTAGATCTTACGAGCAGTACTTC.

The chain has TRBV5-1 and TRBJ2-1; TRBD2 might be the D (5 bases). CDR3 length equals 14 residues. Germline CDR1 and CDR2: SGHRS and YFSETQ. V dropped 5 bases and J dropped 8 bases, with 17 bases sitting between them. CDR3 sequence (DNA): TGCGCCAGCAGTAGCGCGGGCACGGGCGATGAGCAGTTCTTC. Its protein is CASSSAGTGDEQFF.

This chain links TRBV6-5 with TRBJ2-4; perhaps TRBD2 as D (5 bases). Between the trimmed V and J ends, which lost 6 bases and 4 bases, there was a span of 16 bases. Germline assignment: CDR1 MNHEY and CDR2 SVGAGI. The CDR3 covers 15 residues. The CDR3 protein is CASSSPGGSKNIQYF. The CDR3 DNA reads as TGTGCCAGCAGCTCCCCCGGCGGGTCTAAAAACATTCAGTACTTC.

CDR3 sequence reads: CAIPGGLSTDTQYF. In DNA form, the CDR3 reads TGTGCCATTCCGGGGGGGCTAAGCACAGATACGCAGTATTTT. The chain combines TRBV6-7 with TRBJ2-3, with 8 bases lining up with TRBD2. TRBV6-7 has ORF status, its function being uncertain. After removal of 10 bases from V and 0 bases from J, the junction contained 6 bases not matched to a gene. The CDR3 has 14 residues.

The chain uses TRBV9 and TRBJ2-1; no definite D call. Germline CDR1 reads SGDLS; CDR2 reads YYNGEE. Trimming cost V 0 bases and J 2 bases, with 3 bases left between them. CDR3 size: 13 residues. The CDR3 is CASSVATYNEQFF. Written as DNA, the CDR3 is TGTGCCAGCAGCGTAGCCACCTACAATGAGCAGTTCTTC.

Judged by abundance, this clone is medium-sized (0.01 to 0.1%). The conserved phenylalanine or tryptophan is not found at the CDR3 terminus, so this likely reflects a read error. It is unclear where the CDR3 begins or ends on the DNA, so no DNA is shown, and the CDR3 is as TCRdb lists it. This rearrangement joins TRBV7-9 to TRBJ2-7; no check of the table's D call, TRBD1, against the DNA was made. The germline gives CDR1 SEHNR, CDR2 FQNEAQ (reference sequence). Termini included, the CDR3 measures 10 amino acids. CDR3 amino acids: CASSDPGHGL.

J is TRBJ1-2 and V is TRBV6-5; D remains ambiguous. The CDR3 is made up of 14 amino acids. CDR1 and CDR2 from the germline V gene are MNHEY and SVGAGI. Trimming removed 6 bases from V and 0 bases from J, with 11 bases in between. CDR3 residues: CASSVFAANYGYTF. For the CDR3, the DNA is TGTGCCAGCAGCGTCTTTGCGGCTAACTATGGCTACACCTTC.

As concerns this clone: One end of the junction does not line up with germline, which may come from a read error. Other DNA sequences in the sample encode the same CDR3. J is TRBJ1-2 and V is TRBV6-5, with D unclear. The germline V gene has CDR1 MNHEY and CDR2 SVGAGI. The CDR3 loop spans 13 amino acids. The chain's CDR3 is CASLPRGVYGYTF. CDR3 coding DNA: TGCGCCAGCTTACCGCGGGGAGTTTATGGCTACACCTTC.

The chain links TRBV3-1 (or the pseudogene TRBV3-2) to TRBJ1-4; 7 nucleotides line up with TRBD1. Unmatched junction bases numbered 1, after V lost 2 bases and J lost 7 bases. This CDR3 region has 13 residues. Germline-derived CDR1 and CDR2 are LGHDT and YNNKEL (reference sequence). Written as DNA, the CDR3 is TGTGCCAGCAGCCAAAGGACAGGTGAAAAACTGTTTTTT. Translated, it gives CASSQRTGEKLFF.

The V gene is TRBV19, the J gene TRBJ2-7; D is unresolved. CDR1 is LNHDA and CDR2 is SQIVND in the germline V gene (reference sequence). This CDR3 is 14 amino acids long. Trimming stripped 4 bases from V and 3 bases from J, with 13 bases between. This CDR3 reads CASSRSLSGYEQYF. The CDR3 DNA follows: TGTGCCAGTAGTAGAAGTTTATCGGGCTACGAGCAGTACTTC.

The V gene is TRBV19, the J gene TRBJ1-1, with 8 bases that match TRBD1. Germline V gene lookup returns CDR1 LNHDA and CDR2 SQIVND (reference sequence). The CDR3 loop spans 15 amino acids. Unmatched junction bases numbered 5, after V lost 4 bases and J lost 1 base. This CDR3 is CASSKQGGENTEAFF. CDR3 nucleotides: TGTGCCAGTAGTAAACAGGGGGGCGAGAACACTGAAGCTTTCTTT.

This rearrangement joins TRBV28 to TRBJ1-2; 10 positions agree with TRBD1. The V gene end was trimmed by 4 bases and the J gene end by 7 bases; junction bases not matched to a gene: 12. The germline V gene encodes CDR1 MDHEN and CDR2 SYDVKM. This CDR3 comprises 16 residues. Written as DNA, the CDR3 is TGTGCCAGCAGTTCATCCTGGGGGACAGGGGTCAGTGGCTACACCTTC. The encoded protein is CASSSSWGTGVSGYTF.

The genes are TRBV9 and TRBJ1-2; D unresolved. The CDR3 has 13 amino acids. Germline CDR1 is SGDLS and CDR2 is YYNGEE. The germline V and J ends were trimmed by 0 bases and 8 bases, with 11 bases remaining between them. The CDR3 region is CASSVVFSRGYTF. As DNA, the CDR3 is TGTGCCAGCAGCGTAGTATTTAGTCGGGGCTACACCTTC.

J is TRBJ2-2 and V is TRBV29-1, with D maybe TRBD1 (6 bases). This CDR3 region has 13 residues. Germline V gene lookup returns CDR1 SQVTM and CDR2 ANQGSEA. Trimming shortened V by 6 bases and J by 3 bases, and 11 bases separated the two germline ends. The CDR3, as DNA: TGCAGCGTAACAGGGCACCACACCGGGGAGCTGTTTTTT. This sequence encodes CSVTGHHTGELFF.

In this sample, this clone turned up once. This chain links TRBV30 with TRBJ2-7; a weak D match, TRBD2 (6 bases). There are 14 residues in the CDR3. Germline assignment: CDR1 GTSNPN and CDR2 SVGIG (reference sequence). Trimming took 4 bases from V and 4 from J, leaving 17 bases between them. Here the CDR3 DNA reads TGTGCCTGGAAGAAGAAGGCGGGGTTATACGAGCAGTACTTC. Its protein is CAWKKKAGLYEQYF.

This chain connects TRBV28 to TRBJ1-1; D not resolved. The CDR3 spans 15 residues. Germline CDR1 is MDHEN and CDR2 is SYDVKM. With 5 bases removed from V and 1 base from J, the gap between germline ends came to 14 bases. DNA of the CDR3: TGTGCCAGCAGTATGCCGGCGGATCCGAACACTGAAGCTTTCTTT. Translated, it gives CASSMPADPNTEAFF.

This clone was detected only once. The rearrangement links TRBV6-5 to TRBJ2-7, with 8 bases matching TRBD2. V shed 2 bases, J shed 6 bases, and the junction held 3 bases outside the gene matches. The CDR3 is 13 residues long. In germline, CDR1 is MNHEY, CDR2 SVGAGI. The CDR3 here is CASSYTGGREQYF. DNA for the CDR3: TGTGCCAGCAGTTACACGGGAGGGCGCGAGCAGTACTTC.